A single sample gave rise to the 18 T cell receptor beta chains below, sequenced in a study of blood T cell repertoires in COVID-19. Produced via immunoSEQ multiplex PCR; TCRdb's table is partial and in-frame only. The profile shows tens of thousands of clones, around nine tenths of them singletons. Material: peripheral blood. The source of these receptors is a woman aged 80 or over with acute or convalescent COVID-19.

The chain couples TRBV5-4 to TRBJ2-5; no definite D call. Germline CDR1 is SGHNT and CDR2 is YYREEE (reference sequence). V gave up 0 bases and J gave up 3 bases, with 6 bases separating them. The CDR3 has 13 residues. CDR3 nucleotide sequence: TGTGCCAGCAGCTTGGTCGAGGAAGAGACCCAGTACTTC. Encoded protein: CASSLVEEETQYF.

The V gene is TRBV3-1 (or the pseudogene TRBV3-2), the J gene TRBJ1-1; D gene unclear. V was cut by 1 base and J by 0 bases, with 9 bases left in between. Germline lookup yields CDR1 LGHDT and CDR2 YNNKEL (reference sequence). This CDR3 has 15 residues. The CDR3 region is CASSQVSVMNTEAFF. In DNA, the CDR3 is TGTGCCAGCAGCCAAGTTTCCGTAATGAACACTGAAGCTTTCTTT.

Only one count was recorded for this clone. The rearrangement links TRBV7-2 to TRBJ2-4; no reliable D call. The V end lost 5 bases, the J end lost 2 bases, and 13 bases lay between the germline ends. The CDR3 spans 15 residues. Germline lookup yields CDR1 SGHTA and CDR2 FQGNSA. The CDR3 loop is CASSPQTGTKNIQYF. CDR3 DNA: TGTGCCAGCAGCCCCCAGACTGGAACCAAAAACATTCAGTACTTC.

The genes are TRBV7-8 and TRBJ1-3; D unclear. Germline V lookup: CDR1 SGHVS, CDR2 FQNEAQ. The CDR3 length is 12 residues. Deletions cut 5 bases from V and 4 bases from J, with 6 bases between. The CDR3 here is CASSPGGNTIYF. As DNA, the CDR3 is TGTGCCAGCAGCCCCGGGGGAAACACCATATATTTT.

This clone turned up a few times. The rearrangement uses TRBV7-8 and TRBJ2-1; the match to TRBD2 covers 8 bases. V lost 4 bases to trimming and J lost 7 bases; unmatched junction nucleotides: 12. The germline V gene encodes CDR1 SGHVS and CDR2 FQNEAQ. CDR3 size: 16 residues. This CDR3 reads CASSSEVIAGLNEQFF. CDR3 DNA: TGTGCCAGCAGCTCGGAGGTGATAGCGGGATTAAATGAGCAGTTCTTC. The variable domain in full, completed from reference TRBV7-8 and TRBJ2-1, reads GAGVSQSPRYKVAKRGQDVALRCDPISGHVSLFWYQQALGQGPEFLTYFQNEAQLDKSGLPSDRFFAERPEGSVSTLKIQRTQQEDSAVYLCASSSEVIAGLNEQFFGPGTRLTVL.

J is TRBJ2-7 and V is TRBV2; possibly TRBD1 for D (6 bases). This CDR3 comprises 14 residues. Germline loops: CDR1 SNHLY, CDR2 FYNNEI. V gave up 5 bases and J gave up 0 bases, with 11 bases separating them. In nucleotides, the CDR3 is TGTGCCAGCAGTACCGACAGGAGCTCCTACGAGCAGTACTTC. Protein sequence: CASSTDRSSYEQYF.

V usage is TRBV18 and J usage is TRBJ2-3, with 11 bases that match TRBD2. CDR3 size: 17 residues. Germline loops: CDR1 KGHSH, CDR2 LQKENI. The J segment lost 5 bases and the V segment lost 2 bases, leaving 9 bases of the junction unmatched. CDR3 in DNA: TGTGCCAGCTCACCATTCTATAGCGGGGGGGCCGGAGATACGCAGTATTTT. It encodes CASSPFYSGGAGDTQYF.

The chain carries TRBV5-1 and TRBJ2-2; a weak D match, TRBD1 (7 bases). This CDR3 spans 15 amino acids. Per the germline V gene, CDR1 is SGHRS and CDR2 is YFSETQ. The ends were cut back, 3 bases at V and 2 bases at J, with 11 bases in the middle. As DNA, the CDR3 is TGCGCCAGCAGCTGGGGGGACAGAAACACCGGGGAGCTGTTTTTT. Translated, it gives CASSWGDRNTGELFF.

V is TRBV6-1 and J is TRBJ1-6; 10 bases line up with TRBD1. The germline gives CDR1 MNHNS, CDR2 SASEGT. V lost 4 bases, J lost 9 bases, and 12 bases stayed unmatched. The length of the CDR3 is 17 residues. The CDR3 nucleotides read TGTGCCAGCAGTGCACCGGGGACAGGGGTCGTCGGTTCACCCCTCCACTTT. As protein: CASSAPGTGVVGSPLHF.

The V and J genes are TRBV2 and TRBJ1-2; D is undetermined. Germline CDR1 SNHLY, CDR2 FYNNEI. CDR3 length equals 12 residues. V shed 7 bases and J shed 7 bases, with 13 bases lying between them. This CDR3 is CASTTGSGGYTF. The CDR3 nucleotides are TGTGCCAGCACAACGGGGTCGGGTGGCTACACCTTC.

The chain links TRBV6-5 to TRBJ1-2, with D possibly TRBD1 on 6 matching bases. This CDR3 has 14 amino acids. The V gene lost 6 bases and the J gene lost 4 bases, with 15 bases spanning the gap. From germline, CDR1 is MNHEY and CDR2 SVGAGI. As DNA, the CDR3 is TGTGCCAGCAGAAAGACACAGGGTGCCTATGGCTACACCTTC. It translates to CASRKTQGAYGYTF.

The chain recombines TRBV24-1 with TRBJ2-1; D possibly corresponds to TRBD2 (5 bases). V dropped 4 bases and J dropped 7 bases, with 19 bases sitting between them. From germline, CDR1 is KGHDR and CDR2 SFDVKD. The length of the CDR3 is 16 residues. The CDR3 nucleotides are TGTGCCACCAGTGACCGGAGCGGAGCCGCAATGAATGAGCAGTTCTTC. This sequence encodes CATSDRSGAAMNEQFF.

The CDR3 reads CASSEWAPGQARADGYTF. The CDR3 DNA is TGTGCCAGCAGTGAATGGGCTCCGGGACAGGCGAGAGCGGATGGCTACACCTTC. The J gene is TRBJ1-2, the V gene TRBV25-1, with 8 bases fitting TRBD1. Germline V gene sequence: CDR1 MGHDK, CDR2 SYGVNS. CDR3 length: 18 residues. After removal of 1 base from V and 6 bases from J, the junction contained 16 bases not matched to a gene.

The genes are TRBV5-1 and TRBJ2-7; tentatively, D is TRBD1 (7 bases). V was clipped by 0 bases and J by 8 bases, with 15 bases between them. This CDR3 has 14 amino acids. The germline gives CDR1 SGHRS, CDR2 YFSETQ. The CDR3 is CASSLVGRGAKQYF. For the CDR3, the DNA is TGCGCCAGCAGCTTGGTGGGCAGGGGGGCGAAGCAGTACTTC. Together with reference TRBV5-1 and TRBJ2-7, the CDR3 gives the full variable domain: KAGVTQTPRYLIKTRGQQVTLSCSPISGHRSVSWYQQTPGQGLQFLFEYFSETQRNKGNFPGRFSGRQFSNSRSEMNVSTLELGDSALYLCASSLVGRGAKQYFGPGTRLTVT.

J is TRBJ1-2 and V is TRBV12-3 or TRBV12-4; TRBD1 might be the D (6 bases). The CDR3 spans 13 residues. The V end was cut by 7 bases, the J end by 2 bases, with 11 bases between. CDR3 bases: TGTGCCAGCACCTTGGACAGAAACTATGGCTACACCTTC. Protein product: CASTLDRNYGYTF.

The chain recombines TRBV6-2 or TRBV6-3 with TRBJ1-1; 9 nucleotides agree with TRBD1. Germline CDR1 MNHEY, CDR2 SVGEGT. Trimming cost V 5 bases and J 6 bases; bases outside gene matches: 7. CDR3 length equals 14 residues. The CDR3 bases are TGTGCCAGCAGTATCGGACAGGGGAGGGCTGAAGCTTTCTTT. This sequence encodes CASSIGQGRAEAFF.

The chain carries TRBV5-1 and TRBJ2-3, with 14 nucleotides matching TRBD2. This CDR3 spans 13 amino acids. V was clipped by 5 bases and J by 11 bases; unmatched bases: 4. Germline lookup yields CDR1 SGHRS and CDR2 YFSETQ. The chain's CDR3 is CASRGLAGELQYF. The DNA of the CDR3 is TGCGCCAGCAGGGGACTAGCGGGAGAGTTGCAGTATTTT.

The gene calls are TRBV5-6 and TRBJ1-6, with TRBD1 matching over 9 bases. The CDR3 runs to 14 residues. With V trimmed by 3 bases and J by 7 bases, 2 bases remained unmatched. Germline assignment: CDR1 SGHDT and CDR2 YYEEEE. CDR3 sequence: CASSSGTGNSPLHF. CDR3 DNA sequence: TGTGCCAGCAGCTCGGGGACAGGGAATTCACCCCTCCACTTT.